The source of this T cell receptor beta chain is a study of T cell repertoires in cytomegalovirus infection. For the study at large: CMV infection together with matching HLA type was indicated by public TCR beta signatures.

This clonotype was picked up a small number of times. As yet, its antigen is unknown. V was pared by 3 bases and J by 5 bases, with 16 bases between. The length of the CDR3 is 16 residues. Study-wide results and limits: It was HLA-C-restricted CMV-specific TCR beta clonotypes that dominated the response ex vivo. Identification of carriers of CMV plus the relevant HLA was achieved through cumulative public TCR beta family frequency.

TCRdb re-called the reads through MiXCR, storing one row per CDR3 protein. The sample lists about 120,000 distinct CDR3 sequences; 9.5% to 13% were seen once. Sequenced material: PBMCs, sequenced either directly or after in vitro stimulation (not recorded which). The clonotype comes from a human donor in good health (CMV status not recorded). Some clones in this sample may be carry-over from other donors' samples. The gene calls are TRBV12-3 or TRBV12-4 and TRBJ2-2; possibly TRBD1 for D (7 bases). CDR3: CASSFHSGGTTGELFF. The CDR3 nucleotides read TGTGCCAGCAGTTTCCATTCAGGGGGGACAACCGGGGAGCTGTTTTTT.